This paragraph reports one T cell receptor (beta chain). The data are from a study of shared clonotypes between healthy human individuals. Splitting of each subset's genomic DNA was done evenly across several immunoSEQ plates. The repertoire was sequenced with immunoSEQ multiplex PCR; TCRdb's copy has only in-frame clones and lacks some. The sample holds a few million clones; 92% are singletons and the top ten take approximately 0.4%. This receptor was taken from a man aged 18 to 30 in good health. Some clones in this sample may be carry-over from other donors' samples. Input material: naive CD4+ T cells from PBMCs. Subset in this sample: CD45RA+ positively selected.

DNA of the CDR3: TGTGCCAGCAGCCCCCTCGTGGGATCAGTCAATGAGCAGTTCTTC. It codes for CASSPLVGSVNEQFF. The J gene is TRBJ2-1, the V gene TRBV7-3; D is unresolved. CDR1 SGHTA and CDR2 FQGTGA come from the germline V gene. The length of the CDR3 is 15 residues. Deletions cut 5 bases from V and 6 bases from J, with 17 bases between.